The 21 T cell receptor beta chains reported below all come from one sample, sequenced in a study of T cell responses to AZD1222 COVID-19 vaccine. Clones were read by immunoSEQ multiplex PCR, and TCRdb kept only the in-frame ones, dropping some. The table has 40,000 to 60,000 clones, roughly 89% seen once. The starting material was peripheral blood, obtained 28 days after the second AZD1222 dose. The receptors stem from an adult who received the AZD1222 COVID-19 vaccine.

The CDR3 DNA is TGTGCCAGCAGCCACGACAGGGGTGGCAATCAGCCCCAGCATTTT. It codes for CASSHDRGGNQPQHF. This rearrangement joins TRBV6-5 to TRBJ1-5; 8 bases align to TRBD1. V gave up 6 bases and J gave up 2 bases; unmatched junction bases: 6. This CDR3 has 15 amino acids. In germline, CDR1 is MNHEY, CDR2 SVGAGI.

The V call is TRBV18, the J call TRBJ2-3, with a weak D call TRBD2 (6 bases). This CDR3 region has 13 residues. Trimming stripped 5 bases from V and 3 bases from J, with 9 bases between. The germline gives CDR1 KGHSH, CDR2 LQKENI. The DNA of the CDR3 is TGTGCCAGCTCATACGGGGGTACAGATACGCAGTATTTT. As protein: CASSYGGTDTQYF. Using reference TRBV18 and TRBJ2-3 for the parts outside the CDR3, the full variable domain is NAGVMQNPRHLVRRRGQEARLRCSPMKGHSHVYWYRQLPEEGLKFMVYLQKENIIDESGMPKERFSAEFPKEGPSILRIQQVVRGDSAAYFCASSYGGTDTQYFGPGTRLTVL.

The J gene is TRBJ1-2, the V gene TRBV28; no clear D. CDR1 MDHEN and CDR2 SYDVKM come from the germline V gene. Between the trimmed V and J ends, which lost 6 bases and 6 bases, there was a span of 20 bases. The CDR3 has 15 residues. CDR3 sequence: CASSRAGSLYHGYTF. CDR3 coding DNA: TGTGCCAGCAGCCGCGCCGGGAGCCTTTACCATGGCTACACCTTC.

The chain combines TRBV10-2 with TRBJ1-2; a weak D match, TRBD1 (6 bases). The CDR3 runs to 12 residues. The germline V gene has CDR1 WSHSY and CDR2 SAAADI. The ends were cut back, 8 bases at V and 0 bases at J, with 7 bases in the middle. The CDR3 sequence: CASGTPNYGYTF. In DNA form, the CDR3 reads TGCGCCAGCGGGACACCTAACTATGGCTACACCTTC.

This chain joins TRBV12-5 and TRBJ1-1; D may be TRBD1 (5 bases). CDR1 is LGHNT and CDR2 is FRNRAP in the germline V gene. This CDR3 spans 11 amino acids. The V gene lost 5 bases and the J gene lost 11 bases, with 12 bases spanning the gap. This chain's CDR3 is CASGQGQSAFF. The CDR3 DNA reads as TGTGCTAGTGGTCAGGGTCAGAGCGCTTTCTTT.

This chain uses TRBV27 with TRBJ1-2; possible D gene TRBD1, 5 bases. Germline loops: CDR1 MNHEY, CDR2 SMNVEV (reference sequence). V gave up 3 bases and J gave up 5 bases, with 16 bases separating them. The CDR3 sequence is 15 residues long. The CDR3 DNA follows: TGTGCCAGCAGTTTTCGGGGCACAAGGGGTTATGGCTACACCTTC. Amino acids: CASSFRGTRGYGYTF.

This chain connects TRBV12-3 or TRBV12-4 to TRBJ2-3, with 7 bases fitting TRBD2. This CDR3 comprises 12 residues. V shed 8 bases and J 2 bases; nucleotides not matched to a gene: 1. The CDR3 sequence is CASGRDTDTQYF. The CDR3 region has the DNA TGTGCCAGCGGGAGGGACACAGATACGCAGTATTTT.

This chain links TRBV27 with TRBJ2-3; possibly TRBD1 or TRBD2 for D (5 bases each). The CDR3 loop spans 15 amino acids. Germline CDR1 is MNHEY and CDR2 is SMNVEV (reference sequence). The V gene lost 7 bases and the J gene lost 1 base, with 15 bases spanning the gap. The CDR3: CASTPWGYRTDTQYF. DNA of the CDR3: TGTGCCAGCACCCCCTGGGGGTACCGCACAGATACGCAGTATTTT.

The rearrangement uses TRBV5-1 and TRBJ2-4; possible D gene TRBD1, 5 bases. The CDR3 runs 16 residues. Trimming pared 0 bases from V and 0 bases from J, leaving 10 bases between. CDR1 SGHRS and CDR2 YFSETQ come from the germline V gene. The CDR3, as DNA: TGCGCCAGCAGCTTGGGTCAGGGCGTAGCCAAAAACATTCAGTACTTC. Its translation: CASSLGQGVAKNIQYF.

This chain connects TRBV28 to TRBJ2-7; D is ambiguous. V was trimmed by 6 bases and J by 2 bases, leaving 11 bases between them. Germline lookup yields CDR1 MDHEN and CDR2 SYDVKM. The CDR3 contains 13 residues. CDR3 in amino acids: CASRSTVPYEQYF. The CDR3 DNA reads as TGTGCCAGCAGGTCCACAGTTCCCTACGAGCAGTACTTC.

The chain is built from TRBV3-1 (or the pseudogene TRBV3-2) and TRBJ2-2; 13 bases match TRBD2. Germline V gives CDR1 LGHDT, CDR2 YNNKEL (reference sequence). The CDR3 contains 18 residues. Trimming at V came to 6 bases and at J to 4 bases, leaving 11 bases not matched to a gene. CDR3 amino acids: CASSLGGLAGLTTGELFF. The CDR3 DNA sequence: TGTGCCAGCAGTCTTGGGGGACTAGCGGGATTGACCACCGGGGAGCTGTTTTTT.

This chain joins TRBV25-1 and TRBJ2-5; D possibly corresponds to TRBD1 (6 bases). The germline V gene encodes CDR1 MGHDK and CDR2 SYGVNS. V lost 4 bases and J 5 bases, leaving 17 bases between the germline ends. CDR3 size: 15 residues. The CDR3 coding sequence is TGTGCCAGCAGTGGCCGACAGGCCCCATGGGAGACCCAGTACTTC. Translating gives CASSGRQAPWETQYF.

V and J are TRBV5-1 and TRBJ2-1; 9 positions agree with TRBD2. The germline V gene encodes CDR1 SGHRS and CDR2 YFSETQ. The CDR3 runs 15 residues. The V gene end was trimmed by 3 bases and the J gene end by 5 bases; junction bases not matched to a gene: 6. CDR3 bases: TGCGCCAGCAGCTCGAGCGGGAGGATCCACAATGAGCAGTTCTTC. This codes for CASSSSGRIHNEQFF.

The gene calls are TRBV12-3 or TRBV12-4 and TRBJ1-4; D unresolved. CDR3 length: 13 residues. Between the trimmed V and J ends, which lost 10 bases and 0 bases, there was a span of 9 bases. The CDR3 region is CATQISTNEKLFF. The CDR3, as DNA: TGTGCCACCCAGATTTCAACTAATGAAAAACTGTTTTTT.

This chain uses TRBV24-1 with TRBJ2-2; the D gene is possibly TRBD2 (6 bases). Trimming shortened V by 5 bases and J by 4 bases, and 16 bases separated the two germline ends. Germline CDR1 reads KGHDR; CDR2 reads SFDVKD. The CDR3 is made up of 16 amino acids. This CDR3 reads CATSAVVGGSTGELFF. The DNA for the CDR3 is TGTGCCACCAGTGCTGTAGTCGGGGGTAGCACCGGGGAGCTGTTTTTT.

The chain joins TRBV19 to TRBJ1-5, with D possibly matching TRBD1 (5 bases). The CDR3 has 18 amino acids. V was pared by 0 bases and J by 2 bases, with 17 bases between. Germline CDR1 and CDR2: LNHDA and SQIVND (reference sequence). This CDR3 is CASSIDLAGQMRNQPQHF. In DNA, the CDR3 is TGTGCCAGTAGTATAGATCTCGCAGGGCAGATGCGCAATCAGCCCCAGCATTTT.

V and J are TRBV19 and TRBJ1-1, with 8 bases fitting TRBD1. CDR3 length: 15 residues. V was clipped by 3 bases and J by 1 base; unmatched bases: 4. From germline, CDR1 is LNHDA and CDR2 SQIVND (reference sequence). CDR3 loop: CASSISGTGNTEAFF. For the CDR3, the DNA is TGTGCCAGTAGTATTTCCGGGACAGGGAACACTGAAGCTTTCTTT.

The chain employs TRBV9 and TRBJ1-3; perhaps TRBD1 as D (5 bases). From germline, CDR1 is SGDLS and CDR2 YYNGEE. The V end lost 10 bases, the J end lost 4 bases, and 18 bases lay between the germline ends. CDR3 length: 14 residues. The CDR3 nucleotides are TGTGCCTCGGGCGGGAGGGGATCAGGAAACACCATATATTTT. The encoded protein is CASGGRGSGNTIYF.

This sequence joins TRBV27 and TRBJ2-7; 8 bases line up with TRBD2. CDR1 MNHEY and CDR2 SMNVEV come from the germline V gene (reference sequence). Trimming took 2 bases from V and 3 from J; bases not matched to a gene: 9. The CDR3 runs to 16 residues. CDR3 amino acids: CASSLILAEGFYEQYF. Written as DNA, the CDR3 is TGTGCCAGCAGTTTAATACTAGCGGAGGGATTCTACGAGCAGTACTTC.

The V gene is TRBV19, the J gene TRBJ1-3; maybe TRBD1 (6 bases). Per germline, CDR1 LNHDA and CDR2 SQIVND (reference sequence). The V end was cut by 4 bases, the J end by 0 bases, with 16 bases between. The CDR3 runs to 17 residues. CDR3: CASSTEDSAYSGNTIYF. The CDR3 DNA reads TGTGCCAGTAGTACAGAGGACAGCGCTTACTCTGGAAACACCATATATTTT.

The CDR3 loop is CASSPRTGHYEQYF. The CDR3 region has the DNA TGTGCCAGCAGCCCACGGACAGGGCACTACGAGCAGTACTTC. The chain is built from TRBV7-2 and TRBJ2-7, with TRBD1 matching 8 bases. V lost 5 bases and J lost 3; bases outside the gene matches: 6. Germline V CDR1 and CDR2: SGHTA, FQGNSA. This CDR3 spans 14 amino acids. The whole variable domain, remainder taken from reference TRBV7-2 and TRBJ2-7, is GAGVSQSPSNKVTEKGKDVELRCDPISGHTALYWYRQSLGQGLEFLIYFQGNSAPDKSGLPSDRFSAERTGGSVSTLTIQRTQQEDSAVYLCASSPRTGHYEQYFGPGTRLTVT.